The present TCR beta chain was sequenced within a study of OX40 agonist ivuxolimab in advanced cancers. TCRdb keeps only in-frame clones here, not all; method: immunoSEQ multiplex PCR. The sample has 40,000 or so clones; around four fifths are singletons. Looked up from germline, CDR1 is MNHEY and CDR2 is SMNVEV (reference sequence). There are 13 residues in the CDR3. Trimming cost V 6 bases and J 6 bases, with 12 bases left between them. This specimen consisted of CD4+ or CD8+ T cells sorted from blood, obtained in a trial of the OX40 agonist ivuxolimab. The rearrangement uses TRBV27 and TRBJ1-5; D is unresolved. This TCR came from an adult with an advanced solid tumor such as melanoma, head and neck, liver or kidney cancer. The CDR3 loop reads CASSVVAFQPQHF. The CDR3 DNA reads TGTGCCAGCAGCGTAGTGGCGTTTCAGCCCCAGCATTTT.